The 16 T cell receptor beta chains reported below all come from one sample, sequenced in a study of early T cells in non-severe SARS-CoV-2 infection. TCRdb analysed the 5' RACE reads with MiXCR anew, one entry per CDR3 protein. The sample has approximately 28,000 distinct CDR3 sequences, about 5% seen once; the top ten hold approximately 5%. The sequenced sample was whole blood, obtained at baseline. The receptors derive from an adult who was a healthcare worker with PCR-confirmed SARS-CoV-2 infection or an uninfected control (not recorded which).

This clonotype was seen more than once but under ten times. The chain recombines TRBV7-2 with TRBJ2-1; TRBD2 might be the D (5 bases). V was clipped by 1 base and J by 8 bases, with 21 bases between them. Per germline, CDR1 SGHTA and CDR2 FQGNSA. This CDR3 is built from 17 residues. CDR3 protein: CASSLVAGGGSMDEQFF. Here the CDR3 DNA reads TGTGCCAGCAGCTTAGTGGCCGGCGGAGGATCTATGGATGAGCAGTTCTTC. Drawing the rest from reference TRBV7-2 and TRBJ2-1, the complete variable domain is GAGVSQSPSNKVTEKGKDVELRCDPISGHTALYWYRQSLGQGLEFLIYFQGNSAPDKSGLPSDRFSAERTGGSVSTLTIQRTQQEDSAVYLCASSLVAGGGSMDEQFFGPGTRLTVL.

This clonotype occurred a few times. The V gene is TRBV7-3, the J gene TRBJ2-5; D is ambiguous. Deletions cut 4 bases from V and 13 bases from J, with 16 bases between. Germline lookup yields CDR1 SGHTA and CDR2 FQGTGA. The CDR3 has 12 residues. The CDR3 region has the DNA TGTGCCAGCAGCTCTCCCGCTGGGGTTCGGTACTTC. Translating it yields CASSSPAGVRYF.

The rearrangement links TRBV5-1 to TRBJ1-4; 7 bases align to TRBD1. V trimming: 3 bases; J trimming: 8 bases; junction bases outside the gene matches: 10. The CDR3 covers 15 residues. Looked up from germline, CDR1 is SGHRS and CDR2 is YFSETQ. CDR3 nucleotides: TGCGCCAGCAGCTCGAATACAGGGGAAGAAGAAAAACTGTTTTTT. Translating it yields CASSSNTGEEEKLFF.

This clonotype was found many times. The rearrangement links TRBV20-1 to TRBJ2-3, with TRBD2 matching 10 bases. Germline V CDR1 and CDR2: DFQATT, SNEGSKA (reference sequence). The CDR3 runs to 15 residues. V lost 5 bases and J lost 4; bases outside the gene matches: 9. Here the CDR3 reads CSAYEAGGPSDTQYF. As DNA, the CDR3 is TGCAGTGCTTACGAAGCGGGGGGGCCCTCAGATACGCAGTATTTT.

This clonotype was observed many times. The chain links TRBV29-1 to TRBJ2-7; D ambiguous. V lost 5 bases and J 1 base, leaving 6 bases between the germline ends. The CDR3 extends over 11 amino acids. CDR1 is SQVTM and CDR2 is ANQGSEA in the germline V gene. CDR3 DNA sequence: TGCAGCGTTTCACATTCCTACGAGCAGTACTTC. Its translation is CSVSHSYEQYF.

The chain uses TRBV28 and TRBJ1-2; 7 bases agree with TRBD1. Trimming cost V 3 bases and J 5 bases; bases outside gene matches: 9. Germline V lookup: CDR1 MDHEN, CDR2 SYDVKM. The CDR3 consists of 15 residues. In DNA form, the CDR3 reads TGTGCCAGCAGTTTCCGACAGGGCCGGTTGTATGGCTACACCTTC. This sequence encodes CASSFRQGRLYGYTF.

This clonotype has a count of ten or more. The chain combines TRBV19 with TRBJ1-2; no firm D call. Between the trimmed V and J ends, which lost 5 bases and 5 bases, there was a span of 21 bases. From germline, CDR1 is LNHDA and CDR2 SQIVND (reference sequence). This CDR3 region has 16 residues. This CDR3 is CASSPHLAARPYGYTF. DNA for the CDR3: TGTGCCAGTAGTCCCCATTTGGCGGCACGACCTTATGGCTACACCTTC.

This clonotype was seen repeatedly, ten times or more. V is TRBV4-2 and J is TRBJ1-5, with D possibly being TRBD1 (6 bases). The germline V gene has CDR1 LGHNA and CDR2 YNFKEQ. V lost 0 bases, J lost 6 bases, and 15 bases lay in between. This CDR3 region has 16 residues. As DNA, the CDR3 is TGTGCCAGCAGCCAAGATCTGGGGAAGGGGGGTCAGCCCCAGCATTTT. This encodes CASSQDLGKGGQPQHF.

This clonotype was seen a handful of times. This chain joins TRBV4-3 and TRBJ2-7, with 8 bases matching TRBD2. Per the germline V gene, CDR1 is LGHNA and CDR2 is YSLEER. This CDR3 spans 16 amino acids. V dropped 0 bases and J dropped 3; count of bases not matched to a gene: 7. The chain's CDR3 is CASSQDRLALGYEQYF. The CDR3 nucleotides are TGCGCCAGCAGCCAAGATCGACTAGCGCTTGGCTACGAGCAGTACTTC.

This clonotype has only a few counts. The rearrangement joins TRBV20-1 to TRBJ2-3, with 12 nucleotides matching TRBD2. Germline values: CDR1 DFQATT, CDR2 SNEGSKA (reference sequence). V trimming: 6 bases; J trimming: 6 bases; junction bases outside the gene matches: 7. The CDR3 contains 14 residues. CDR3 loop: CSAVGLAGTDTQYF. The DNA of the CDR3 is TGCAGTGCCGTTGGACTAGCGGGAACCGATACGCAGTATTTT.

This clonotype was observed at least ten times. The chain has TRBV14 and TRBJ2-3; 8 bases map to TRBD1. Germline CDR1 reads SGHDN; CDR2 reads FVKESK. CDR3 length: 18 residues. The J segment lost 5 bases and the V segment lost 1 base, leaving 14 bases of the junction unmatched. This CDR3 reads CASSQGGDPGGAGDTQYF. The CDR3 DNA follows: TGTGCCAGCAGCCAAGGGGGAGATCCAGGGGGCGCAGGAGATACGCAGTATTTT. Together with reference TRBV14 and TRBJ2-3, the CDR3 gives the full variable domain: EAGVTQFPSHSVIEKGQTVTLRCDPISGHDNLYWYRRVMGKEIKFLLHFVKESKQDESGMPNNRFLAERTGGTYSTLKVQPAELEDSGVYFCASSQGGDPGGAGDTQYFGPGTRLTVL.

This clonotype came up many times. The genes are TRBV20-1 and TRBJ2-1; 8 bases match TRBD1. The junction had 8 bases not matched to a gene; V was cut back by 4 bases and J by 6 bases. Looked up from germline, CDR1 is DFQATT and CDR2 is SNEGSKA (reference sequence). This CDR3 has 14 residues. The CDR3 is CSAKTTGGGNEQFF. CDR3 in DNA: TGCAGTGCTAAAACTACAGGGGGAGGCAATGAGCAGTTCTTC.

This clonotype was counted many times. The DNA of the CDR3 is TGTGCCAGCAGTTCCCGCGGACAGGGGGCCGGAAACACCATATATTTT. Protein sequence: CASSSRGQGAGNTIYF. V gene TRBV27 combines with J gene TRBJ1-3; 11 positions match TRBD1. The CDR3 is 16 residues long. CDR1 MNHEY and CDR2 SMNVEV come from the germline V gene (reference sequence). V was pared by 4 bases and J by 4 bases, with 6 bases of the junction left unmatched.

The chain couples TRBV11-2 to TRBJ1-2, with unresolved D. The CDR3 is 13 amino acids. Trimming removed 1 base at V and 5 bases at J, with 8 bases between. Germline loops: CDR1 SGHAT, CDR2 FQNNGV. The DNA of the CDR3 is TGTGCCAGCAGCTTAGGACGGAATTATGGCTACACCTTC. Amino acids: CASSLGRNYGYTF.

This clonotype was seen many times. The rearrangement joins TRBV24-1 to TRBJ2-7, with unresolved D. V lost 5 bases and J 1 base, leaving 11 bases between the germline ends. Germline V gene sequence: CDR1 KGHDR, CDR2 SFDVKD. The length of the CDR3 is 14 residues. CDR3 sequence (DNA): TGTGCCACCAGTGTTGGGCCCTTTTCCTACGAGCAGTACTTC. As protein: CATSVGPFSYEQYF.

This clonotype was counted many times. This sequence joins TRBV7-9 and TRBJ2-7, with D unresolved. Germline V gene data show CDR1 as SEHNR and CDR2 as FQNEAQ (reference sequence). Trimming pared 4 bases from V and 0 bases from J, leaving 10 bases between. There are 14 residues in the CDR3. The CDR3: CASSSGVSSYEQYF. CDR3 in DNA: TGTGCCAGCAGCTCGGGTGTCAGCTCCTACGAGCAGTACTTC.